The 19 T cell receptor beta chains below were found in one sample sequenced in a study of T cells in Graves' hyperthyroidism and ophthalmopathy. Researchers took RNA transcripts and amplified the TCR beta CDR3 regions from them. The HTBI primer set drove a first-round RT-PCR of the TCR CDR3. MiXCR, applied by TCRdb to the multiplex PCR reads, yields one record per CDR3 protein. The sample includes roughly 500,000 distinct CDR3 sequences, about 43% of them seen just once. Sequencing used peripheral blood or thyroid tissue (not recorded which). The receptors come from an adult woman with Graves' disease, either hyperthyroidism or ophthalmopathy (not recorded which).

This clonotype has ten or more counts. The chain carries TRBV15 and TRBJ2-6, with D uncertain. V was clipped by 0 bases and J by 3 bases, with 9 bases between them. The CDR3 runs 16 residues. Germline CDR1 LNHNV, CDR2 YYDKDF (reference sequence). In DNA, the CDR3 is TGTGCCACCAGCAGAGACTCGGGCATTGGGGCCAACGTCCTGACTTTC. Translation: CATSRDSGIGANVLTF.

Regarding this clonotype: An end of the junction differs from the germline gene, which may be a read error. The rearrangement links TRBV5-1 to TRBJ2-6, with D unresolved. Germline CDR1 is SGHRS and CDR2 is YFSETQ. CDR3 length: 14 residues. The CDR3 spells CASSQYSGANVLTF. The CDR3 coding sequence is TGTGCCAGCAGTCAGTACTCTGGGGCCAACGTCCTGACTTTC.

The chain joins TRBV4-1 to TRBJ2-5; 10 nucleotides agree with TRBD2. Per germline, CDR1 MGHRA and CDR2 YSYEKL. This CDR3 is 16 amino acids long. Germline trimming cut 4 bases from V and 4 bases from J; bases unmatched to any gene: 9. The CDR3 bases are TGCGCCAGCAGCCGGAGCGGGGGGGCCCTTCCAGAGACCCAGTACTTC. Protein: CASSRSGGALPETQYF.

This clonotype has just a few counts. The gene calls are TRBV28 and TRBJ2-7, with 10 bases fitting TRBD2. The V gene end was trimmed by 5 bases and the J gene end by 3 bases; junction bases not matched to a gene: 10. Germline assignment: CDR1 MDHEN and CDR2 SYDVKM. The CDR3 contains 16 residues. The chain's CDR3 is CASSAASGRMFYEQYF. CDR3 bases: TGTGCCAGCAGTGCCGCTAGCGGGAGAATGTTCTACGAGCAGTACTTC. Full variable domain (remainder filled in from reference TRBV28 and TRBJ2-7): DVKVTQSSRYLVKRTGEKVFLECVQDMDHENMFWYRQDPGLGLRLIYFSYDVKMKEKGDIPEGYSVSREKKERFSLILESASTNQTSMYLCASSAASGRMFYEQYFGPGTRLTVT.

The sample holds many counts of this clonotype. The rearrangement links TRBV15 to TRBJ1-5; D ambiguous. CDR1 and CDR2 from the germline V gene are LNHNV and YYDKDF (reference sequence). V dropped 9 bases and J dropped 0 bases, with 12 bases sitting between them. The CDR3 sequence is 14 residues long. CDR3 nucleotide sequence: TGTGCCACTACAGCCATAGATAGCAATCAGCCCCAGCATTTT. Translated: CATTAIDSNQPQHF.

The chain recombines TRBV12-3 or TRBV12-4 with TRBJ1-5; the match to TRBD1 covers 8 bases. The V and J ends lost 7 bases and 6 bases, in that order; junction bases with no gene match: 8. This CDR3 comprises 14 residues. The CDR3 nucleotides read TGTGCCAGCAACGATCAGGGGGCGAGTCAGCCCCAGCATTTT. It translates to CASNDQGASQPQHF.

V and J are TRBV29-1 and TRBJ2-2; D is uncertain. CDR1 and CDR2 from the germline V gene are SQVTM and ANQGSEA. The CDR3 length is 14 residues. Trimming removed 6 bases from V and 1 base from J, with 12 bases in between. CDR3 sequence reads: CSVRVKRNTGELFF. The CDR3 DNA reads TGCAGCGTCCGGGTAAAACGGAACACCGGGGAGCTGTTTTTT.

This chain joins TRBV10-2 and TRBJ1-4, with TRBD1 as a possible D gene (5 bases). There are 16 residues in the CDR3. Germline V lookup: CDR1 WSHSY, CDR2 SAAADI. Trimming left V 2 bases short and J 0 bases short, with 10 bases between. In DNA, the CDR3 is TGCGCCAGCAGTGAGGGTCAGGGATCAACTAATGAAAAACTGTTTTTT. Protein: CASSEGQGSTNEKLFF.

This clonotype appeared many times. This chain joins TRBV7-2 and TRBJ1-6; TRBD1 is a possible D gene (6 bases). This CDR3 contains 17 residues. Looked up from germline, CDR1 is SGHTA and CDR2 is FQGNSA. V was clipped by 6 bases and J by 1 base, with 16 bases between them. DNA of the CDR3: TGTGCCAGCAGTCCTAAGGGGGGCCAGTCCTATAATTCACCCCTCCACTTT. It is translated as CASSPKGGQSYNSPLHF.

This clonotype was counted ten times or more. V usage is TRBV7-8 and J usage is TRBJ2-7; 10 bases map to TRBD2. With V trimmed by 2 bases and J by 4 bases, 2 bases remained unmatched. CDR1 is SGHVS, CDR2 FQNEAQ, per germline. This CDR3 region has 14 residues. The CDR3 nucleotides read TGTGCCAGCAGCTTACTAGCGGGAGAGTACGAGCAGTACTTC. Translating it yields CASSLLAGEYEQYF. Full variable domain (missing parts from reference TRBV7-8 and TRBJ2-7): GAGVSQSPRYKVAKRGQDVALRCDPISGHVSLFWYQQALGQGPEFLTYFQNEAQLDKSGLPSDRFFAERPEGSVSTLKIQRTQQEDSAVYLCASSLLAGEYEQYFGPGTRLTVT.

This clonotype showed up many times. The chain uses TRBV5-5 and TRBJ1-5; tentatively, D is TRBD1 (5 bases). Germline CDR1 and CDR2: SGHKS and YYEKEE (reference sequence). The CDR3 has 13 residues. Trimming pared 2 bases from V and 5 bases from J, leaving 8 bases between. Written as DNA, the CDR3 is TGTGCCAGCAGCTTTGACAGAGATCAGCCCCAGCATTTT. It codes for CASSFDRDQPQHF.

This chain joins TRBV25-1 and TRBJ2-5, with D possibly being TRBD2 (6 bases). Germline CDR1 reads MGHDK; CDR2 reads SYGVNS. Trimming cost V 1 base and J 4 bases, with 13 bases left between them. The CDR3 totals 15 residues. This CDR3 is CASSELGAGPETQYF. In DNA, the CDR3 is TGTGCCAGCAGTGAATTAGGGGCGGGACCAGAGACCCAGTACTTC.

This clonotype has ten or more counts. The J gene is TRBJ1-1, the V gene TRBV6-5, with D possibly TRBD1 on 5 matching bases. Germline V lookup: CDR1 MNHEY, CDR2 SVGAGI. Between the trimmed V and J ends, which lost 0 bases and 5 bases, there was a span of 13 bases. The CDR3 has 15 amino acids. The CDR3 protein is CASSYSSRVDTEAFF. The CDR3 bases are TGTGCCAGCAGTTACTCGTCCAGGGTGGATACTGAAGCTTTCTTT.

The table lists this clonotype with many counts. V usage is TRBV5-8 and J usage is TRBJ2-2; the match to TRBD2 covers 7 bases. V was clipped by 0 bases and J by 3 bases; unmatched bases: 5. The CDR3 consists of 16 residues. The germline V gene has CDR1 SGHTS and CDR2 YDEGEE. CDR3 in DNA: TGTGCCAGCAGCTTGGAGGGGAGGGCCTACACCGGGGAGCTGTTTTTT. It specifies CASSLEGRAYTGELFF.

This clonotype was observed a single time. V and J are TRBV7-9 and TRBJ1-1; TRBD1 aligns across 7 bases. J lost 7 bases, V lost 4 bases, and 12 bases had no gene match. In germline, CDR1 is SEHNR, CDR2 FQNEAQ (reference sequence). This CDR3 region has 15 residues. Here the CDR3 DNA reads TGTGCCAGCAGCTCGCCCTCCCGCAACAGGGGTGAAGCTTTCTTT. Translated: CASSSPSRNRGEAFF. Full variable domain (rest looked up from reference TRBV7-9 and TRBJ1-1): DTGVSQNPRHKITKRGQNVTFRCDPISEHNRLYWYRQTLGQGPEFLTYFQNEAQLEKSRLLSDRFSAERPKGSFSTLEIQRTEQGDSAMYLCASSSPSRNRGEAFFGQGTRLTVV.

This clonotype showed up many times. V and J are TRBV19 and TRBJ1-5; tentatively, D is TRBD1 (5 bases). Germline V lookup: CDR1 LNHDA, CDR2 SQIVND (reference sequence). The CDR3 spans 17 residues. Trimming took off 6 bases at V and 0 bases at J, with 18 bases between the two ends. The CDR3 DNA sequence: TGTGCCAGTAGGCCCGGGACGCTGAGGGATAGCAATCAGCCCCAGCATTTT. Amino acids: CASRPGTLRDSNQPQHF. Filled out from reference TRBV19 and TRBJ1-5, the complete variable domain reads DGGITQSPKYLFRKEGQNVTLSCEQNLNHDAMYWYRQDPGQGLRLIYYSQIVNDFQKGDIAEGYSVSREKKESFPLTVTSAQKNPTAFYLCASRPGTLRDSNQPQHFGDGTRLSIL.

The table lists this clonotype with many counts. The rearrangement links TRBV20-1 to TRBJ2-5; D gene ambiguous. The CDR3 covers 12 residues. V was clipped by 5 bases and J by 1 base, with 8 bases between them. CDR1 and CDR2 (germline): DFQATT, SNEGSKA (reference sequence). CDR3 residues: CSAWRTQETQYF. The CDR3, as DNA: TGCAGTGCTTGGAGAACCCAAGAGACCCAGTACTTC.

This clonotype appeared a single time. CDR3 sequence: CSVEDGVQAGNTIYF. The CDR3 DNA reads TGCAGCGTTGAAGATGGTGTACAGGCTGGAAACACCATATATTTT. The chain employs TRBV29-1 and TRBJ1-3; D possibly corresponds to TRBD1 (5 bases). Trimming left V 0 bases short and J 2 bases short, with 11 bases between. The germline V gene has CDR1 SQVTM and CDR2 ANQGSEA. The CDR3 is made up of 15 amino acids. Supplemented by reference TRBV29-1 and TRBJ1-3, the full variable domain reads SAVISQKPSRDICQRGTSLTIQCQVDSQVTMMFWYRQQPGQSLTLIATANQGSEATYESGFVIDKFPISRPNLTFSTLTVSNMSPEDSSIYLCSVEDGVQAGNTIYFGEGSWLTVV.

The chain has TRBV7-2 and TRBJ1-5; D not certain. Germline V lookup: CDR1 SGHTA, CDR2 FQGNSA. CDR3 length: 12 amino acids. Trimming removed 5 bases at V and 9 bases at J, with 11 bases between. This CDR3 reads CASSRPGGPQHF. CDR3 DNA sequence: TGTGCCAGCAGCCGACCGGGCGGGCCCCAGCATTTT.